This T cell receptor (beta chain) is drawn from a study of Ad26.COV2.S vaccination and SARS-CoV-2 variants. About the study: Within the COV1001 Ad26.COV2.S trial arm, the donor was enrolled. The vaccine Ad26.COV2.S was put into the muscle once, or twice with 56 days between.

Per germline, CDR1 SGHRS and CDR2 YFSETQ. There are 15 residues in the CDR3. After removal of 4 bases from V and 1 base from J, the junction contained 7 bases not matched to a gene. This table comes from immunoSEQ multiplex PCR, and its TCRdb copy is limited to in-frame clones, with some not included. The table lists some 290,000 clones, around 85% of them singletons. The treatment: around 19 received Ad26.COV2.S at low or high dose, single or two shots; five or six received placebo; per-sample allocation not given. Day 63 following the first vaccine or placebo injection was when the samples were taken. It was an adult aged 18-55 years in Boston who was the donor. The vaccine antigen was prefusion-stabilized Wuhan SARS-CoV-2 spike.

The sequence derives from a person aged 18-60 years who received the Ad26.COV2.S COVID-19 vaccine or a placebo. This sequence joins TRBV5-1 and TRBJ1-1, with TRBD1 matching 7 bases. The sequencing here drew on peripheral blood, taken in a trial of Ad26.COV2.S vaccine versus placebo. CDR3 region: CASSPRGQPNTEAFF. As DNA, the CDR3 is TGCGCCAGCAGCCCGAGGGGGCAGCCGAACACTGAAGCTTTCTTT.